This T cell receptor (beta chain) appears in the sequencing data of a study of cytomegalovirus exposure and HLA in healthy donors. Overall study: The 666 first-cohort repertoires shared a platform with the 120 or so validation repertoires, as reported in a later analysis.

Concerning this clone itself: Its antigen is not identified.

Study results and limitations: Under in vitro conditions, three CMV-associated chains were confirmed as specific for CMV antigens.

Unmatched junction bases numbered 6, after V lost 1 base and J lost 4 bases. The CDR3 is made up of 15 amino acids. CDR1 and CDR2 from the germline V gene are SEHNR and FQNEAQ (reference sequence). Produced via immunoSEQ multiplex PCR; TCRdb's table is partial and in-frame only. Seen here are tens of thousands of clones, around 81% observed once, and the top ten hold 3%. The source is a man aged 25 to 40 in good health and CMV-seronegative. The sample taken for sequencing was PBMCs. V is TRBV7-9 and J is TRBJ2-7; 8 nucleotides line up with TRBD2. The CDR3 nucleotides read TGTGCCAGCAGCTTAGGGGGGACTAGTTCGTACGAGCAGTACTTC. This codes for CASSLGGTSSYEQYF.